This T cell receptor beta chain comes out of a study of blood T cell repertoires in COVID-19. Study overall: COVID-19 samples from acute and convalescent phases originated in the United States, Italy and Spain.

The ends lost 6 bases at V and 6 bases at J; junction bases unmatched: 7. The CDR3 loop spans 13 amino acids. Germline V gene sequence: CDR1 MGHDK, CDR2 SYGVNS. Original methodology: Estimation of nucleated cell counts was performed using reference gene primer amplification. The assay was immunoSEQ multiplex PCR, and TCRdb's table has in-frame clones only and misses some. That table supplies the V and J calls and clone size; D and trimming were determined from the DNA. Of 350,000 to 400,000 clones in the sample, around 92% were seen once. Recruitment covered about 25 US areas and drew participants whose ages spanned roughly 18 to 100 years. Clinical histories supplied by participants themselves formed the basis of cohort assignment.

The TCR originated in a woman aged 25 to 39 who had recovered from COVID-19. The sample was PBMCs or T cells enriched from blood (not recorded which). The chain has TRBV25-1 and TRBJ1-1; 7 bases agree with TRBD1. Here the CDR3 DNA reads TGTGCCAGCAGCCGAGGCGGGACAGCTGAAGCTTTCTTT. Translating it yields CASSRGGTAEAFF.